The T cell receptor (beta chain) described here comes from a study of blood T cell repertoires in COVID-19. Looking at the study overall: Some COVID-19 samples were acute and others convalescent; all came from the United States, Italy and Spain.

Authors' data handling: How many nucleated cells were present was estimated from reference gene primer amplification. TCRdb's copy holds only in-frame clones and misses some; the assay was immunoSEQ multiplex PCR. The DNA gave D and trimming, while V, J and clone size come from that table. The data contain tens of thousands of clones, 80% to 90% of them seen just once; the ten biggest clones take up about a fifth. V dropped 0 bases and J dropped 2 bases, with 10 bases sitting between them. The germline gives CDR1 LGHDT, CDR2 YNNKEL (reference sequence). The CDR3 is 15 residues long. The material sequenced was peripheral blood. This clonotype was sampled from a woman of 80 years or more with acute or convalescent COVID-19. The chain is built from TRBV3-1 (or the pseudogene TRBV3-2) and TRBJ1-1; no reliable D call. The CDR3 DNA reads TGTGCCAGCAGCCAAGAGGGCCGACTAAACACTGAAGCTTTCTTT. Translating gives CASSQEGRLNTEAFF.